These 8 T cell receptor beta chains were all obtained from the same sample, sequenced in a study of T cell repertoires in cytomegalovirus infection. The antigens for these receptors are not known. Via MiXCR, TCRdb re-called the reads, giving one row per CDR3 protein. The repertoire holds roughly 920,000 distinct CDR3 sequences, with 31% as singletons. This material consisted of cultured CD8+ T cells from PBMCs, taken from culture after CMV antigen stimulation. The receptors come from a human donor in good health (CMV status not recorded). Some clones in this sample may be carry-over from other donors' samples.

The CDR3 DNA reads as TGTGCCAGCAGCCAATCTAAGCACGATGAAGCTTTCTTT. It specifies CASSQSKHDEAFF. The V gene is TRBV4-2, the J gene TRBJ1-1; the D is unclear. CDR3 size: 13 residues. The V gene's germline CDR1 is LGHNA and CDR2 YNFKEQ. Trimming stripped 2 bases from V and 7 bases from J, with 11 bases between.

The chain joins TRBV19 to TRBJ1-1; possibly TRBD1 for D (5 bases). Trimming left V 4 bases short and J 4 bases short, with 16 bases between. The CDR3 runs 15 residues. Germline CDR1 LNHDA, CDR2 SQIVND (reference sequence). The CDR3 loop reads CASSTSQGVRTEAFF. The CDR3 bases are TGTGCCAGTAGTACGTCGCAGGGAGTGCGCACTGAAGCTTTCTTT.

This clonotype was observed a few times. The gene calls are TRBV6-1 and TRBJ2-2; D not certain. Germline V gene sequence: CDR1 MNHNS, CDR2 SASEGT. V was clipped by 6 bases and J by 1 base, with 9 bases between them. CDR3 length: 14 amino acids. The CDR3 DNA follows: TGTGCCAGCAGCTCAACAATGAACACCGGGGAGCTGTTTTTT. Protein sequence: CASSSTMNTGELFF.

This clonotype was seen more than once but under ten times. The V call is TRBV13, the J call TRBJ2-3; maybe TRBD2 (5 bases). This CDR3 has 15 amino acids. V was clipped by 4 bases and J by 2 bases, with 13 bases between them. Germline CDR1 is PRHDT and CDR2 is FYEKMQ (reference sequence). This CDR3 reads CASSSERSNTDTQYF. In nucleotides, the CDR3 is TGTGCCAGCAGCTCAGAGCGGAGTAACACAGATACGCAGTATTTT.

This sequence joins TRBV18 and TRBJ2-7; 8 bases align to TRBD1. This CDR3 spans 14 amino acids. Looked up from germline, CDR1 is KGHSH and CDR2 is LQKENI. V trimming: 2 bases; J trimming: 4 bases; junction bases outside the gene matches: 4. The CDR3 protein is CASSPAGQGYEQYF. CDR3 DNA: TGTGCCAGCTCACCAGCCGGACAGGGATACGAGCAGTACTTC.

The V gene is TRBV19, the J gene TRBJ1-1, with 7 nucleotides matching TRBD1. CDR1 LNHDA and CDR2 SQIVND come from the germline V gene (reference sequence). The CDR3 loop spans 14 amino acids. The J segment lost 2 bases and the V segment lost 5 bases, leaving 5 bases of the junction unmatched. Written as DNA, the CDR3 is TGTGCCAGTAGTGAGGGACAGACTAACACTGAAGCTTTCTTT. This gives the protein CASSEGQTNTEAFF.

The chain combines TRBV19 with TRBJ2-1, with D possibly being TRBD1 (6 bases). Deletions cut 7 bases from V and 0 bases from J, with 10 bases between. CDR1 LNHDA and CDR2 SQIVND come from the germline V gene (reference sequence). The CDR3 is made up of 14 amino acids. CDR3 protein: CASNEGDSYNEQFF. CDR3 nucleotide sequence: TGTGCCAGTAACGAGGGGGACTCCTACAATGAGCAGTTCTTC.

This clonotype has just a few counts. The rearrangement links TRBV27 to TRBJ2-1; D is uncertain. The CDR3 has 11 amino acids. Germline CDR1 MNHEY, CDR2 SMNVEV (reference sequence). V lost 5 bases and J 7 bases, leaving 6 bases between the germline ends. CDR3 amino acids: CASSGFNEQFF. The DNA of the CDR3 is TGTGCCAGCAGTGGCTTTAATGAGCAGTTCTTC.